Listed here are 14 T cell receptor beta chains from one sample, sequenced in a study of CD8+CD57+ T cells in acquired aplastic anemia. Individuals selected for sequencing had exhibited CD8+CD57+ cell expansion on flow cytometry. Investigators profiled TCR beta VDJ and CDR3 from genomic DNA template. TCRdb re-called the reads with MiXCR, one entry per CDR3 protein. Of under 200,000 distinct CDR3 sequences listed, less than 60% were seen once; the top ten hold more than 1.5%. The sample comprised sorted CD4+, CD8+, or CD8+CD57+ T cells (not recorded which) from PBMCs. The receptors come from a human donor with aplastic anemia.

In its sample, this clonotype was seen many times. J is TRBJ1-1 and V is TRBV4-1; possible D gene TRBD1, 6 bases. CDR1 is MGHRA and CDR2 is YSYEKL in the germline V gene. The V gene lost 0 bases and the J gene lost 5 bases, with 16 bases spanning the gap. This CDR3 is built from 16 residues. DNA for the CDR3: TGCGCCAGCAGCCAAGATGAAGGGGGGGCGAGGACTGAAGCTTTCTTT. Translated, it gives CASSQDEGGARTEAFF.

The chain couples TRBV29-1 to TRBJ2-7; 10 bases agree with TRBD1. The CDR3 runs to 13 residues. Germline CDR1 reads SQVTM; CDR2 reads ANQGSEA. The ends lost 3 bases at V and 3 bases at J; junction bases unmatched: 2. The chain's CDR3 is CSVEGQGLYEQYF. CDR3 DNA: TGCAGCGTTGAGGGACAGGGGCTCTACGAGCAGTACTTC.

V usage is TRBV12-3 or TRBV12-4 and J usage is TRBJ2-3, with TRBD2 matching 10 bases. V gave up 7 bases and J gave up 3 bases; unmatched junction bases: 10. The CDR3 is 16 residues long. This CDR3 is CASTGTSGRVTDTQYF. The DNA of the CDR3 is TGTGCCAGCACAGGGACCAGCGGGAGGGTAACAGATACGCAGTATTTT.

This chain links TRBV20-1 with TRBJ2-7; D may match TRBD1 or TRBD2 (6 bases each). The J call is uncertain, as TRBJ2-1 better fits the DNA end. From germline, CDR1 is DFQATT and CDR2 SNEGSKA (reference sequence). The CDR3 length is 13 residues. The CDR3 region is CSALRGATIQQFF. In nucleotides, the CDR3 is TGCAGTGCTCTGAGGGGGGCGACGATTCAGCAGTTCTTC.

This clonotype appeared a few times. The chain carries TRBV30 and TRBJ1-1, with D perhaps TRBD1 (6 bases). Germline assignment: CDR1 GTSNPN and CDR2 SVGIG (reference sequence). The V and J ends lost 3 bases and 5 bases respectively, with 13 bases between them. The CDR3 covers 13 residues. The CDR3: CAWRGRGFTEAFF. The CDR3 bases are TGTGCCTGGAGGGGCAGGGGATTTACTGAAGCTTTCTTT.

V gene TRBV18 combines with J gene TRBJ1-5, with 7 nucleotides matching TRBD1. Germline lookup yields CDR1 KGHSH and CDR2 LQKENI. Unmatched junction bases numbered 5, after V lost 5 bases and J lost 4 bases. The CDR3 has 14 residues. The CDR3 reads CASSWDRQNQPQHF. The CDR3 DNA sequence: TGTGCCAGCTCATGGGACAGACAAAATCAGCCCCAGCATTTT. Full variable domain (rest looked up from reference TRBV18 and TRBJ1-5): NAGVMQNPRHLVRRRGQEARLRCSPMKGHSHVYWYRQLPEEGLKFMVYLQKENIIDESGMPKERFSAEFPKEGPSILRIQQVVRGDSAAYFCASSWDRQNQPQHFGDGTRLSIL.

This clonotype was counted at least ten times. The chain links TRBV12-3 or TRBV12-4 to TRBJ1-4, with a tentative D call TRBD1 (6 bases). V lost 7 bases and J 5 bases, leaving 14 bases between the germline ends. There are 14 residues in the CDR3. The chain's CDR3 is CASTRTDRNEKLFF. CDR3 bases: TGTGCCAGCACCCGGACGGACAGAAATGAAAAACTGTTTTTT.

The CDR3 nucleotides are TGCGCCAGCGCAAAGCGGGAGGGCGGCGAGCAGTACTTC. Amino acid sequence: CASAKREGGEQYF. The rearrangement joins TRBV10-1 to TRBJ2-7; TRBD2 matches at 10 bases. V shed 8 bases and J 6 bases; nucleotides not matched to a gene: 7. The germline CDR1 and CDR2 sequences are WNHNN and SYGVQD (reference sequence). The CDR3 runs 13 residues.

This clonotype has just a few counts. Sequence at one end of the junction differs from germline and may be a read error. This chain connects TRBV7-6 to TRBJ1-2, with no clear D. There are 12 residues in the CDR3. From germline, CDR1 is SGHVS and CDR2 FNYEAQ. This CDR3 reads CASSELSYGYTF. CDR3 DNA sequence: TGTGCCAGCAGTGAACTATCCTATGGCTATACCTTC.

The rearrangement uses TRBV6-1 and TRBJ2-1; no clear D gene. Germline values: CDR1 MNHNS, CDR2 SASEGT. This CDR3 contains 16 residues. Trimming stripped 6 bases from V and 0 bases from J, with 15 bases between. DNA of the CDR3: TGTGCCAGCAGCCCATCCGACTGGAGCTCCTACAATGAGCAGTTCTTC. Translating gives CASSPSDWSSYNEQFF.

As concerns this clonotype: A read error may be the cause here, since a much bigger clone is one base away. The chain employs TRBV4-1 and TRBJ2-1; no firm D call. V lost 1 base to trimming and J lost 9 bases, with 13 bases between them. The CDR3 loop spans 14 amino acids. The germline V gene has CDR1 MGHRA and CDR2 YSYEKL. In nucleotides, the CDR3 is TGCGCCAGCAGCCAAGGTCAAACGGCAGGTGAGCAGTTCTTC. It specifies CASSQGQTAGEQFF.

This clonotype was counted between two and nine times. V usage is TRBV10-3 and J usage is TRBJ1-1; tentative D call: TRBD1 (6 bases). Trimming left V 2 bases short and J 2 bases short, with 9 bases between. CDR1 ENHRY and CDR2 SYGVKD come from the germline V gene. The CDR3 loop spans 14 amino acids. This CDR3 is CAISEGQRNTEAFF. CDR3 sequence (DNA): TGTGCCATCAGTGAGGGACAGAGAAACACTGAAGCTTTCTTT.

The V call is TRBV9, the J call TRBJ2-1; D gene ambiguous. The CDR3 is 11 residues long. Germline values: CDR1 SGDLS, CDR2 YYNGEE. The ends were cut back, 7 bases at V and 5 bases at J, with 7 bases in the middle. The CDR3 sequence is CASGPNNEQFF. CDR3 in DNA: TGTGCCAGCGGTCCAAACAATGAGCAGTTCTTC.

Comments on this clonotype: A much bigger clone sits one base away, suggesting this may be a read error. The rearrangement joins TRBV12-3 or TRBV12-4 to TRBJ2-1; 12 positions agree with TRBD2. This CDR3 contains 14 residues. Losses at the gene ends were 5 bases for V and 9 bases for J; bases not matched to a gene: 5. DNA of the CDR3: TGTGCCAGCAGTCCTAGCGGGAGGGGGGGTGAGCAGTTCTTC. This translates into CASSPSGRGGEQFF.